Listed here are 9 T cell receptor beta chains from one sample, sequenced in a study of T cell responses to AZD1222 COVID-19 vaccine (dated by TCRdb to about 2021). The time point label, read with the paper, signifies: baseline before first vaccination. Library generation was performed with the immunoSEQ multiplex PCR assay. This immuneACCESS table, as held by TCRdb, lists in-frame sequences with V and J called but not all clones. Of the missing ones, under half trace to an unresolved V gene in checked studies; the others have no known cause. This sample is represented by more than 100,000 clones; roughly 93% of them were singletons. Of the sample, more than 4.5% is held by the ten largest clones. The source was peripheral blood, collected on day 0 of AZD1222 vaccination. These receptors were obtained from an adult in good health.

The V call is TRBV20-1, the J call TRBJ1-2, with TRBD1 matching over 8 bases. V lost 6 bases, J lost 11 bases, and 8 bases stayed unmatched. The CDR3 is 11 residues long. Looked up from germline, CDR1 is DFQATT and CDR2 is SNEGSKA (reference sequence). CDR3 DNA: TGCAGTGCAGCCAAGACAGGGGAGTACACCTTC. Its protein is CSAAKTGEYTF.

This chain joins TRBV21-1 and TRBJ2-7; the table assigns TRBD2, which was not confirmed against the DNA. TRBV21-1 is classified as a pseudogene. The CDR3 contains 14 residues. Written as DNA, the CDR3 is TGTGCCAGCAGCAAAGTGGGGACTAGCTACGAGCAGTACTTC. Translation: CASSKVGTSYEQYF.

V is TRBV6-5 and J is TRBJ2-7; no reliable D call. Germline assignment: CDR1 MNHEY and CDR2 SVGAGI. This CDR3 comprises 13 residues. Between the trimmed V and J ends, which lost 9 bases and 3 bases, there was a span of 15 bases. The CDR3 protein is CASTPSAGYEQYF. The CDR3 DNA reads TGTGCCAGTACTCCCTCGGCCGGCTACGAGCAGTACTTC.

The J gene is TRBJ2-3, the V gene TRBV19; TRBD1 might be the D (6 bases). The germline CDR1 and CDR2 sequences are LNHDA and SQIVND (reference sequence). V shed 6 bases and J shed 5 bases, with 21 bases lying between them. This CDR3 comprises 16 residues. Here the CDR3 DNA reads TGTGCCAGTAGGGGCCTGCGTGGGGGCGGTGGAGATACGCAGTATTTT. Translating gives CASRGLRGGGGDTQYF.

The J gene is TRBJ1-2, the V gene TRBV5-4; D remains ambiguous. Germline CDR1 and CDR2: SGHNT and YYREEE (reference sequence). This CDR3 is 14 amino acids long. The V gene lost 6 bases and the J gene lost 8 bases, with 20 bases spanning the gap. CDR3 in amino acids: CASKRGRELRGYTF. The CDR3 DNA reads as TGTGCCAGCAAGAGAGGGAGGGAGCTGAGAGGCTACACCTTC.

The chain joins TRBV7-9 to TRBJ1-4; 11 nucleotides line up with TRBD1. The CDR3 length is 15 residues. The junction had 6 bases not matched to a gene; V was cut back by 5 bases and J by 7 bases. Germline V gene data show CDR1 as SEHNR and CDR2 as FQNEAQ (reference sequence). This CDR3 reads CASSPRTGGFEKLFF. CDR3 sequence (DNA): TGTGCCAGCAGCCCAAGGACAGGGGGCTTTGAAAAACTGTTTTTT.

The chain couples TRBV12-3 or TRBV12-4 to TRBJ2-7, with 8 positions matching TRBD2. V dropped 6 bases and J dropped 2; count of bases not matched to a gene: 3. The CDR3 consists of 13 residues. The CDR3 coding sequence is TGTGCCAGCAGGGGACTAGTAGCCTACGAGCAGTACTTC. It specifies CASRGLVAYEQYF.

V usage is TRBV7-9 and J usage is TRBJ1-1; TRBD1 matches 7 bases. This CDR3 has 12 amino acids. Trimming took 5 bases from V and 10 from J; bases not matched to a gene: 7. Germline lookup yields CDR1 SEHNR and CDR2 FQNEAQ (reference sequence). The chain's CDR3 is CASSARQGVAFF. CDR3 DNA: TGTGCCAGCAGCGCGAGACAGGGAGTAGCTTTCTTT.

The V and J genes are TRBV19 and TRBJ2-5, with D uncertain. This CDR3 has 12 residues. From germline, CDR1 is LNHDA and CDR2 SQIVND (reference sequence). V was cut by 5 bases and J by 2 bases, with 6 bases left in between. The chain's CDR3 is CASSLGQETQYF. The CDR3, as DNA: TGTGCCAGTAGTCTTGGGCAAGAGACCCAGTACTTC.